This paragraph reports one T cell receptor (beta chain). The table came from immunoSEQ multiplex PCR; TCRdb's copy has only in-frame clones and leaves some out. This table holds fewer than 80,000 clones, around 80% found once. Trimming took off 0 bases at V and 3 bases at J, with 12 bases between the two ends. Germline CDR1 SQVTM, CDR2 ANQGSEA. This CDR3 spans 14 amino acids. The source of the sample is a study of early stage breast cancer tumors. The source of this sequence is a person in their forties with breast cancer. The sequencing input was blood. The chain combines TRBV29-1 with TRBJ2-7, with a possible D match to TRBD1 (6 bases). CDR3 in amino acids: CSVEETGTIYEQYF. CDR3 DNA sequence: TGCAGCGTTGAAGAGACAGGAACAATCTACGAGCAGTACTTC.